The 19 T cell receptor beta chains reported below all come from one sample, sequenced in a study of T cell responses to AZD1222 COVID-19 vaccine. Method: immunoSEQ multiplex PCR; TCRdb's copy keeps in-frame clones and lacks some. This sample has 90,000 to 100,000 clones; roughly 90% occur once, and the top ten carry 16%. The sample was peripheral blood, taken 28 days after the second AZD1222 dose. The receptors shown here come from an adult who received the AZD1222 COVID-19 vaccine.

The chain couples TRBV7-9 to TRBJ1-6, with D perhaps matching TRBD1 (5 bases). Germline-derived CDR1 and CDR2 are SEHNR and FQNEAQ (reference sequence). Trimming removed 1 base from V and 2 bases from J, with 9 bases in between. This CDR3 spans 16 amino acids. The CDR3 spells CASSLGGGTYNSPLHF. CDR3 nucleotides: TGTGCCAGCAGCTTAGGGGGCGGCACCTATAATTCACCCCTCCACTTT.

This CDR3 is CAIRGGIDYGYTF. The DNA of the CDR3 is TGTGCCATCAGAGGGGGAATTGACTATGGCTACACCTTC. The rearrangement links TRBV10-3 to TRBJ1-2; D may be TRBD1 (6 bases). V was shortened by 6 bases and J by 3 bases, with 11 bases between the two germline ends. Germline V gene data show CDR1 as ENHRY and CDR2 as SYGVKD. CDR3 size: 13 residues.

The chain recombines TRBV19 with TRBJ1-2; D is perhaps TRBD1 (5 bases). The CDR3 totals 14 residues. The germline gives CDR1 LNHDA, CDR2 SQIVND (reference sequence). Trimming stripped 0 bases from V and 3 bases from J, with 8 bases between. CDR3 sequence: CASSIDMGDYGYTF. CDR3 coding DNA: TGTGCCAGTAGTATAGATATGGGGGACTATGGCTACACCTTC.

This CDR3 reads CASSLAGLLLHNEQFF. As DNA, the CDR3 is TGTGCCAGCAGCTTAGCAGGCCTCCTCCTCCACAATGAGCAGTTCTTC. The rearrangement links TRBV7-2 to TRBJ2-1; D remains ambiguous. The V and J ends lost 0 bases and 5 bases respectively, with 14 bases between them. The germline V gene has CDR1 SGHTA and CDR2 FQGNSA. This CDR3 has 16 residues.

The genes are TRBV10-3 and TRBJ1-1; no definite D call. V lost 3 bases and J 7 bases, leaving 9 bases between the germline ends. The CDR3 covers 12 residues. Germline CDR1 ENHRY, CDR2 SYGVKD. The chain's CDR3 is CAISEEGGEAFF. The CDR3 region has the DNA TGTGCCATCAGTGAAGAAGGCGGTGAAGCTTTCTTT.

There are a few counts of this clone. The rearrangement links TRBV29-1 to TRBJ2-3; D may be TRBD1 (5 bases). The V gene lost 0 bases and the J gene lost 2 bases, with 15 bases spanning the gap. This CDR3 contains 16 residues. Germline loops: CDR1 SQVTM, CDR2 ANQGSEA. As DNA, the CDR3 is TGCAGCGTTGAAGACCTCGTGTTCAGGGACACAGATACGCAGTATTTT. Translated: CSVEDLVFRDTDTQYF.

V usage is TRBV15 and J usage is TRBJ1-4; D gene uncertain. CDR3 length: 15 amino acids. From germline, CDR1 is LNHNV and CDR2 YYDKDF (reference sequence). Trimming cost V 5 bases and J 0 bases, with 10 bases left between them. The CDR3 DNA reads TGTGCCACCAGCGTCTCACCCGCAACTAATGAAAAACTGTTTTTT. This encodes CATSVSPATNEKLFF.

This clone was seen only a few times. This rearrangement joins TRBV27 to TRBJ2-7; TRBD1 matches at 7 bases. V was clipped by 4 bases and J by 6 bases; unmatched bases: 9. The CDR3 runs 14 residues. CDR1 and CDR2 from the germline V gene are MNHEY and SMNVEV (reference sequence). The CDR3 DNA is TGTGCCAGCAGTTCCGTACAGGGGATGGGCGAGCAGTACTTC. This translates into CASSSVQGMGEQYF.

The V gene is TRBV15, the J gene TRBJ2-5, with 9 bases lining up with TRBD2. This CDR3 has 17 residues. Germline CDR1 LNHNV, CDR2 YYDKDF (reference sequence). V trimming: 5 bases; J trimming: 5 bases; junction bases outside the gene matches: 15. CDR3 DNA sequence: TGTGCCACCAGCGCTCGGTTTAGCGGGAGTTTAGGGGAGACCCAGTACTTC. Its translation: CATSARFSGSLGETQYF.

V is TRBV18 and J is TRBJ1-4; the D is unclear. The V gene's germline CDR1 is KGHSH and CDR2 LQKENI. The CDR3 loop spans 12 amino acids. Trimming removed 1 base at V and 8 bases at J, with 5 bases between. This CDR3 reads CASSPREEKLFF. As DNA, the CDR3 is TGTGCCAGCTCACCACGGGAGGAAAAACTGTTTTTT.

The chain couples TRBV6-2 or TRBV6-3 to TRBJ1-4; no clear D. Trimming cost V 0 bases and J 8 bases, with 10 bases left between them. This CDR3 has 14 amino acids. Germline-derived CDR1 and CDR2 are MNHEY and SVGEGT. This chain's CDR3 is CASSYSVVREKLFF. CDR3 DNA: TGTGCCAGCAGTTACTCGGTAGTACGGGAAAAACTGTTTTTT.

The CDR3 DNA is TGTGCCAGCAGCCAAGCACCGGGATTGTATGAAAAACTGTTTTTT. The encoded protein is CASSQAPGLYEKLFF. This chain joins TRBV3-1 (or the pseudogene TRBV3-2) and TRBJ1-4, with D unresolved. The germline V gene has CDR1 LGHDT and CDR2 YNNKEL (reference sequence). Between the trimmed V and J ends, which lost 1 base and 6 bases, there was a span of 12 bases. This CDR3 is built from 15 residues.

The DNA for the CDR3 is TGTGCCAGCAGTGGGACTAGCGGGATAACCGGGGAGCTGTTTTTT. Protein: CASSGTSGITGELFF. The J gene is TRBJ2-2, the V gene TRBV6-6, with 13 bases identical to TRBD2. Per germline, CDR1 MNHNY and CDR2 SVGAGI (reference sequence). Unmatched junction bases numbered 2, after V lost 5 bases and J lost 5 bases. CDR3 length equals 15 residues.

This sequence joins TRBV10-3 and TRBJ1-4; the match to TRBD1 covers 7 bases. CDR1 is ENHRY, CDR2 SYGVKD, per germline. The CDR3 loop spans 14 amino acids. V lost 3 bases, J lost 6 bases, and 4 bases stayed unmatched. CDR3 in amino acids: CAISDDRADEKLFF. DNA of the CDR3: TGTGCCATCAGTGACGACAGGGCCGATGAAAAACTGTTTTTT.

This chain uses TRBV5-6 with TRBJ2-7; TRBD2 agrees at 7 bases. With V trimmed by 1 base and J by 2 bases, 6 bases remained unmatched. CDR1 is SGHDT and CDR2 is YYEEEE in the germline V gene. The CDR3 extends over 15 amino acids. CDR3 DNA: TGTGCCAGCAGCTTGCTAGCGGTGACTCCCTACGAGCAGTACTTC. This gives the protein CASSLLAVTPYEQYF.

V is TRBV7-9 and J is TRBJ2-7; TRBD1 might be the D (5 bases). CDR1 SEHNR and CDR2 FQNEAQ come from the germline V gene (reference sequence). This CDR3 is 14 amino acids long. Trimming shortened V by 5 bases and J by 2 bases, and 13 bases separated the two germline ends. CDR3 region: CASSPRELPYEQYF. The DNA for the CDR3 is TGTGCCAGCAGCCCCAGGGAACTCCCCTACGAGCAGTACTTC.

CDR3: CARKSGLWDSPLHF. CDR3 nucleotide sequence: TGTGCCCGGAAGTCCGGACTTTGGGATTCACCCCTCCACTTT. This chain uses TRBV30 with TRBJ1-6; D gene uncertain. Looked up from germline, CDR1 is GTSNPN and CDR2 is SVGIG (reference sequence). Trimming removed 8 bases at V and 8 bases at J, with 19 bases between. The CDR3 sequence is 14 residues long.

The chain recombines TRBV6-5 with TRBJ1-3; D gene unclear. Germline V gene sequence: CDR1 MNHEY, CDR2 SVGAGI. The V end was cut by 2 bases, the J end by 6 bases, with 8 bases between. There are 13 residues in the CDR3. In nucleotides, the CDR3 is TGTGCCAGCAGTTACCCTTCGATAAACACCATATATTTT. It yields the protein CASSYPSINTIYF.

The chain uses TRBV6-1 and TRBJ1-3; no reliable D call. CDR1 is MNHNS, CDR2 SASEGT, per germline. V was clipped by 1 base and J by 0 bases, with 10 bases between them. The CDR3 spans 16 residues. The CDR3 is CASSEVSAASGNTIYF. The CDR3 DNA reads as TGTGCCAGCAGTGAAGTGTCGGCAGCCTCTGGAAACACCATATATTTT.